Sequencing of this T cell receptor beta chain was carried out in a study of blood T cell repertoires in COVID-19. Study-wide context: T cells, B-cell-depleted T cells, or PBMCs supplied cDNA or gDNA.

The CDR3 totals 15 residues. V lost 2 bases, J lost 4 bases, and 6 bases stayed unmatched. Germline assignment: CDR1 MNHNS and CDR2 SASEGT. This clone has only one observation. This table comes from immunoSEQ multiplex PCR, and its TCRdb copy is limited to in-frame clones, with some not included. The sample contains under 300,000 clones, approximately 89% of which appear only once. The gene calls are TRBV6-1 and TRBJ1-1; 8 nucleotides line up with TRBD1. Sequenced input: peripheral blood. This TCR was recovered from a woman between 40 and 55 years old who had recovered from COVID-19. CDR3: CASSEQGAGGTEAFF. The CDR3 nucleotides are TGTGCCAGCAGTGAACAGGGGGCCGGTGGCACTGAAGCTTTCTTT.